This TCR beta chain was sequenced for a study of cytomegalovirus exposure and HLA in healthy donors. The CDR3 has 15 amino acids. Trimming removed 10 bases from V and 0 bases from J; junction bases left unmatched: 7. The germline gives CDR1 MDHEN, CDR2 SYDVKM. PCR was performed using 60 Vbeta and 13 Jbeta primers. TCRdb's table, derived via immunoSEQ multiplex PCR, lists solely in-frame clones and lacks some. The table has 95,000 or so clones, 81% seen once. V gene TRBV28 combines with J gene TRBJ1-3, with TRBD1 matching 9 bases. The source is a woman between 70 and 85 years old in good health and CMV-seropositive. Material: PBMCs. CDR3 loop: CATGTGPFSGNTIYF. CDR3 nucleotide sequence: TGTGCCACCGGGACAGGGCCTTTCTCTGGAAACACCATATATTTT.